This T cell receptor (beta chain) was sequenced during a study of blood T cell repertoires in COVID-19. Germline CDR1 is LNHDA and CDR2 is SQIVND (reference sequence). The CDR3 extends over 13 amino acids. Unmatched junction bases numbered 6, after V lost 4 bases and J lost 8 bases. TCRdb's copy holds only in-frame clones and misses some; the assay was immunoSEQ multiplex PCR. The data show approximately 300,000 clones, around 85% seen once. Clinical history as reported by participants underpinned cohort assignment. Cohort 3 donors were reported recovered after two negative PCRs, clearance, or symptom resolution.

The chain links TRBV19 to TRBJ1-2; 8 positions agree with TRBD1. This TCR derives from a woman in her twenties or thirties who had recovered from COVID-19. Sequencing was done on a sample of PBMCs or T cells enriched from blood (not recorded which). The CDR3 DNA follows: TGTGCCAGTAGTACCAGGGGGCGAGACGGCTACACCTTC. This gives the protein CASSTRGRDGYTF.